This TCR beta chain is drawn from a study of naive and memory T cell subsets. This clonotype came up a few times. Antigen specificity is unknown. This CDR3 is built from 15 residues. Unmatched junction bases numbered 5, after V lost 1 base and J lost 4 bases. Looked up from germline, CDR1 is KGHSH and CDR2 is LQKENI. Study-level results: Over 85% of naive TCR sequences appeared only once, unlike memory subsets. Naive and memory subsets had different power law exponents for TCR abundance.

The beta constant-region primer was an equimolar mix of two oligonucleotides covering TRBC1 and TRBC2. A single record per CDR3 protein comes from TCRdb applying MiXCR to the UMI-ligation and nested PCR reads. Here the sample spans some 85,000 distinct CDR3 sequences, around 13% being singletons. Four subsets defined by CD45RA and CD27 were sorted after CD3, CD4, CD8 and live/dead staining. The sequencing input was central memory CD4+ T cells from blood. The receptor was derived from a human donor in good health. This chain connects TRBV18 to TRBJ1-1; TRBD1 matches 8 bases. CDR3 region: CASSPLGTGGTEAFF. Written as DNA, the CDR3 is TGTGCCAGCTCACCACTGGGTACAGGGGGCACTGAAGCTTTCTTT.